This section outlines one T cell receptor (beta chain) sequence together with its context. The sample comes from a study of blood T cells in healthy people across ages. The donors, aged roughly 6 to 90, were healthy Caucasians from Russia. Every sample yielded at least 6.5 million isolated PBMCs. Each sample provided at least 5.5 micrograms of extracted total RNA. A second PCR of about 7 to 12 cycles used a sample-barcoded 5' primer and a J-beta primer mix. Tags on each cDNA molecule came from a template-switch adaptor with 12 random nucleotides. TCRdb redid the calling of the 5' RACE reads with MiXCR, one entry per CDR3 protein. The sample has roughly 830,000 distinct CDR3 sequences, about 62% seen once. With V trimmed by 5 bases and J by 0 bases, 4 bases remained unmatched. Germline CDR1 SEHNR, CDR2 FQNEAQ (reference sequence). CDR3 size: 15 residues.

The origin of this receptor is a man aged 25-45 years in good health. This chain connects TRBV7-9 to TRBJ1-2; TRBD1 aligns across 9 bases. Sequencing input: blood. DNA for the CDR3: TGTGCCAGCAGCAATGGACAGGGGCCTAACTATGGCTACACCTTC. This encodes CASSNGQGPNYGYTF.